This TCR beta chain was profiled in a study of blood T cell repertoires in COVID-19. Produced via immunoSEQ multiplex PCR; TCRdb's table is partial and in-frame only. The sample includes around 140,000 clones, approximately 89% of them seen just once. This receptor was taken from a human donor in a cohort sampled during active COVID-19. What was sequenced was peripheral blood.

The CDR3 region has the DNA TGTGCCAGCAGCGTAGTGGCAGGTTTAACAGAGACCCAGTACTTC. This sequence encodes CASSVVAGLTETQYF. The chain employs TRBV9 and TRBJ2-5; D unclear. Deletions cut 0 bases from V and 4 bases from J, with 13 bases between. This CDR3 region has 15 residues. Per germline, CDR1 SGDLS and CDR2 YYNGEE.